This entry features one T cell receptor beta chain sequence. In the authors' methods: How many nucleated cells were present was estimated from reference gene primer amplification. The table came from immunoSEQ multiplex PCR; TCRdb's copy has only in-frame clones and leaves some out. V and J calls and clone size follow that table, whereas D and trimming were derived from the DNA. Of tens of thousands of clones detected, approximately 85% appear once; the ten largest clones hold over 35%. The entry originates in a study of blood T cell repertoires in COVID-19. The V gene lost 0 bases and the J gene lost 6 bases, with 6 bases spanning the gap. CDR3 length: 14 residues. Germline CDR1 MNHEY, CDR2 SVGAGI.

The TCR comes from an older man with acute or convalescent COVID-19. Sequenced input: peripheral blood. V usage is TRBV6-5 and J usage is TRBJ1-6; D gene ambiguous. The CDR3: CASSYSSVNSPLHF. The CDR3 nucleotides read TGTGCCAGCAGTTACTCGAGTGTTAATTCACCCCTCCACTTT.